These T cell receptor beta chains were read from a single sample in a study of identical twins. TCRdb used MiXCR to reprocess the 5' RACE reads, holding one entry per CDR3 protein. The table has about 490,000 distinct CDR3 sequences, 13% to 15% seen once; the top ten hold roughly 0.43%. The sample was also linked to a second study, of yellow fever vaccine responses in identical twins.

Sequenced input: CD4+ T cells sorted from blood. The receptors stem from a woman aged 18 to 35 in good health. The CDR3 runs from the conserved cysteine through the conserved F or W. Each record gives: D gene, clone size, V gene, J gene, CDR3 protein, CDR3 DNA. A D gene is named only where the DNA matches it firmly. Clone size is given for some rows only: seen once, a few or many times, or a class if the clone is expanded.

NA,NA,TRBV6-5,TRBJ2-2,CASSESRNTGELFF,TGTGCCAGCAGTGAATCGAGGAACACCGGGGAGCTGTTTTTT
TRBD1,NA,TRBV5-1,TRBJ2-5,CASGTGGVETQYF,TGCGCCAGCGGAACAGGGGGCGTAGAGACCCAGTACTTC
TRBD2,NA,TRBV14,TRBJ2-1,CASSQDRSSGRSEQFF,TGTGCCAGCAGCCAAGATAGATCCAGCGGGAGGAGTGAGCAGTTCTTC
NA,few,TRBV12-3/TRBV12-4,TRBJ1-1,CASSLGFGTTNTEAFF,TGTGCCAGCAGTTTAGGGTTCGGTACGACGAACACTGAAGCTTTCTTT
TRBD1,few,TRBV12-3/TRBV12-4,TRBJ1-6,CASRDRARDNSPLHF,TGTGCCAGCAGGGACAGGGCGAGGGATAATTCACCCCTCCACTTT
NA,NA,TRBV7-9,TRBJ2-6,CARDSGGPSSGANVLTF,TGTGCCAGGGACTCGGGGGGCCCCAGCTCTGGGGCCAACGTCCTGACTTTC
NA,few,TRBV9,TRBJ2-2,CASSPRGGLTNTGELFF,TGTGCCAGCAGCCCCCGAGGCGGGCTAACGAACACCGGGGAGCTGTTTTTT
NA,few,TRBV12-3/TRBV12-4,TRBJ2-3,CASSLGLYTQYF,TGTGCCAGCAGCTTAGGGCTGTATACGCAGTATTTT
TRBD2,NA,TRBV28,TRBJ2-5,CASSRRLAGGGETQYF,TGTGCCAGCAGTCGCAGACTAGCGGGAGGTGGTGAGACCCAGTACTTC
TRBD2,many,TRBV29-1,TRBJ2-1,CSGGGLAGGNEQFF,TGCAGCGGGGGGGGACTAGCGGGTGGTAATGAGCAGTTCTTC
NA,NA,TRBV19,TRBJ1-1,CASSIHNTEAFF,TGTGCCAGTAGTATCCACAACACTGAAGCTTTCTTT
TRBD1,few,TRBV4-1,TRBJ2-2,CASSRDRLNTGELFF,TGCGCCAGCAGCCGGGACAGGCTGAACACCGGGGAGCTGTTTTTT
TRBD1,few,TRBV7-9,TRBJ1-5,CASSLAGTGVFGQPQHF,TGTGCCAGCAGCTTAGCCGGAACAGGGGTCTTCGGACAGCCCCAGCATTTT
TRBD2,NA,TRBV15,TRBJ2-7,CATSRGFGIGLAGEVGQYF,TGTGCCACCAGCAGAGGGTTCGGGATCGGATTAGCGGGAGAGGTAGGGCAGTACTTC
NA,few,TRBV10-1,TRBJ2-3,CASRRGPTDTQYF,TGCGCCAGCCGCCGGGGGCCCACAGATACGCAGTATTTT
NA,few,TRBV12-3/TRBV12-4,TRBJ2-3,CASRGLGGDDTDTQYF,TGTGCCAGCAGGGGTCTTGGCGGGGATGACACAGATACGCAGTATTTT
TRBD1,NA,TRBV6-5,TRBJ1-1,CASSYSRGRGNTEAFF,TGTGCCAGCAGTTACTCGAGGGGGCGCGGGAACACTGAAGCTTTCTTT
NA,NA,TRBV20-1,TRBJ2-7,CSAKPSGLYEQYF,TGCAGTGCAAAGCCCAGTGGGCTTTACGAGCAGTACTTC
NA,NA,TRBV29-1,TRBJ2-7,CSVVVWDNPYLRNEQYF,TGCAGCGTTGTGGTTTGGGACAATCCTTATCTTCGGAACGAGCAGTACTTC
TRBD1,NA,TRBV15,TRBJ2-2,CATSRVPTGKAGELFF,TGTGCCACCAGCAGGGTCCCGACAGGGAAGGCCGGGGAGCTGTTTTTT
NA,few,TRBV20-1,TRBJ2-7,CSARDPRGARENSYEQYF,TGCAGTGCTAGAGATCCCCGGGGGGCCCGCGAAAACTCCTACGAGCAGTACTTC
NA,NA,TRBV6-1,TRBJ1-2,CASSPRRTAGYTF,TGTGCCAGCAGTCCTCGCCGGACGGCTGGCTACACCTTC
NA,few,TRBV9,TRBJ2-1,CASSVAAGKDEQFF,TGTGCCAGCAGCGTAGCGGCGGGAAAGGATGAGCAGTTCTTC
TRBD1,few,TRBV20-1,TRBJ2-1,CSAPTGPSSYNEQFF,TGCAGTGCCCCGACAGGGCCGAGCTCCTACAATGAGCAGTTCTTC
TRBD1,NA,TRBV20-1,TRBJ2-5,CSAQPGGAGSGETQYF,TGCAGTGCTCAGCCAGGGGGCGCGGGGTCAGGAGAGACCCAGTACTTC
NA,many,TRBV12-3/TRBV12-4,TRBJ1-3,CASSFTKGSSGNTIYF,TGTGCCAGCAGTTTTACCAAGGGGAGCTCTGGAAACACCATATATTTT